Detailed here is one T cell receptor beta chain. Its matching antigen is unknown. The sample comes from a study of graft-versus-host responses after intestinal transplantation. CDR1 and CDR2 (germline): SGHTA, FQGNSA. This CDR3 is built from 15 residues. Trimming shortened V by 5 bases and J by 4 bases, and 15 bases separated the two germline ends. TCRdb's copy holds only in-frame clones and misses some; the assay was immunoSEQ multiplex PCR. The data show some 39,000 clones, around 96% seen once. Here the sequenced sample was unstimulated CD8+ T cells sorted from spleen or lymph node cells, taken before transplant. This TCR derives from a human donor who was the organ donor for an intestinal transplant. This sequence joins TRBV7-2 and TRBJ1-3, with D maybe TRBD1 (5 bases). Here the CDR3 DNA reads TGTGCCAGCAGCCTCCATTCAGGGACCGGAAACACCATATATTTT. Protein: CASSLHSGTGNTIYF.